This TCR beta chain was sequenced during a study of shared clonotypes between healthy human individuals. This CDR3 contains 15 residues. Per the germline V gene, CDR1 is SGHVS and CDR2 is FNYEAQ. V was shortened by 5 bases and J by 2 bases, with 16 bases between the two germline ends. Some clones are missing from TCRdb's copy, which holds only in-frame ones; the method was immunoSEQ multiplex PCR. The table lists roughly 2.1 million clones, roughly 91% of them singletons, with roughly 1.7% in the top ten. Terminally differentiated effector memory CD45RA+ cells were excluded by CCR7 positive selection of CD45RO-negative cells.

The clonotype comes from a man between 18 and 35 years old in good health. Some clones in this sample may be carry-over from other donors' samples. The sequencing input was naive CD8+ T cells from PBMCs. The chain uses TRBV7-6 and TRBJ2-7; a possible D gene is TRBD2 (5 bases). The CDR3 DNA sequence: TGTGCCAGCAGCCCTTTTCCGGAGGCCCCCTACGAGCAGTACTTC. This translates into CASSPFPEAPYEQYF.